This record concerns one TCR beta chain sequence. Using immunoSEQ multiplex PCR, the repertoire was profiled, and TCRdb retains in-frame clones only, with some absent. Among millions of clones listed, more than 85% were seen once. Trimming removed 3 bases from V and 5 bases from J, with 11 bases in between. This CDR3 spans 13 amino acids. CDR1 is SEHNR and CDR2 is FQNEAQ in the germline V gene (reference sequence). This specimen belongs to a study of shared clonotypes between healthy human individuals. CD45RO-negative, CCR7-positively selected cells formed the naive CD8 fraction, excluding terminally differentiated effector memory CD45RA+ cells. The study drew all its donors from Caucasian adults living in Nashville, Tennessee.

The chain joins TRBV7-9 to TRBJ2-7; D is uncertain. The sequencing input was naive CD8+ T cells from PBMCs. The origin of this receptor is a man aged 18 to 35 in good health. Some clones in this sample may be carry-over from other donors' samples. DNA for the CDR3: TGTGCCAGCAGCTTGGCGGAGAGACACGAGCAGTACTTC. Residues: CASSLAERHEQYF.